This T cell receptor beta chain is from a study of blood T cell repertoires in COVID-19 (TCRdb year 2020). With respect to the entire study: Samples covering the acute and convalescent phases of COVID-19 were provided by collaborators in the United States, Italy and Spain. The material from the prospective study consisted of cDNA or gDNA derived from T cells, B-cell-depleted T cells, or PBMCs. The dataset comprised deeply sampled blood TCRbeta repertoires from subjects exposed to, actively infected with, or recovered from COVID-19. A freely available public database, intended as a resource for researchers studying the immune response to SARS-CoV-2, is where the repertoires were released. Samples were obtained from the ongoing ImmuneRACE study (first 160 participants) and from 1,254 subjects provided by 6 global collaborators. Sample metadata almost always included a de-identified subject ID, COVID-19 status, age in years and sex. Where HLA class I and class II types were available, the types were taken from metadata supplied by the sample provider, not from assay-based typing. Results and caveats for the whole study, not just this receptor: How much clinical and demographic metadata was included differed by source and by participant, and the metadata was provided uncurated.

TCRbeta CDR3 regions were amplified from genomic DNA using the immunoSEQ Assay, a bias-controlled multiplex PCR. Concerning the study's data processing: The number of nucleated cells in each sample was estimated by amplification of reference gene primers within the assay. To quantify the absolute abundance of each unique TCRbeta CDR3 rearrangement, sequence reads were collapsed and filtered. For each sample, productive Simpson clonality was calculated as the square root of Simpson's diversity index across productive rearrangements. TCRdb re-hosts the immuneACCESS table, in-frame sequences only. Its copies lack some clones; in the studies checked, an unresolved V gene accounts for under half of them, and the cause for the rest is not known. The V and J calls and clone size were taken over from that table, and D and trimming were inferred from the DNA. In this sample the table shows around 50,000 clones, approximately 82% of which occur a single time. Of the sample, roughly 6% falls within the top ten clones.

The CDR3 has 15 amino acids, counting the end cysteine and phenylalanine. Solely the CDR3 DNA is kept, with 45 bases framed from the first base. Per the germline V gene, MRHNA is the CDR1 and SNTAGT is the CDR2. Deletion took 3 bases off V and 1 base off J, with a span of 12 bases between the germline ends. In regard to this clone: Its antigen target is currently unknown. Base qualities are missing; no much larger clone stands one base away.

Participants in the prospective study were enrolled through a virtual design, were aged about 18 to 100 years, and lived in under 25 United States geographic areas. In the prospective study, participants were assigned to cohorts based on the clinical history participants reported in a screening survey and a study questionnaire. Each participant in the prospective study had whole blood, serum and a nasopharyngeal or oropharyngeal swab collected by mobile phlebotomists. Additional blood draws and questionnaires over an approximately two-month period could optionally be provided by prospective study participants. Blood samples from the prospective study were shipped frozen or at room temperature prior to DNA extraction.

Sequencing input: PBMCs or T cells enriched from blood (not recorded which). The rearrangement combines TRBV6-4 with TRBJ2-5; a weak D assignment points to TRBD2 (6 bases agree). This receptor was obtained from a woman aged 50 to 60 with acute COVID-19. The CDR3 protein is CASSETAGPQETQYF. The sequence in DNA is TGTGCCAGCAGTGAAACAGCGGGCCCCCAAGAGACCCAGTACTTC.